The present T cell receptor (beta chain) was sequenced within a study of blood T cell repertoires in COVID-19. As for the study in general: Sites in the United States, Italy and Spain provided acute and convalescent COVID-19 samples. T cells, B-cell-depleted T cells, or PBMCs supplied cDNA or gDNA.

Original processing notes: Reference gene primer amplification gave estimated nucleated cell counts. Only in-frame clones appear in the TCRdb table, and some are missing; sequencing was by immunoSEQ multiplex PCR. Clone size and V and J calls were adopted from that table, with D and trimming inferred from the DNA. The repertoire includes about 270,000 clones, about 89% of them detected once, and 2.3% sits in the top ten. V shed 6 bases and J 8 bases; nucleotides not matched to a gene: 16. This CDR3 is 17 amino acids long. The germline V gene has CDR1 MNHEY and CDR2 SMNVEV (reference sequence). The receptor was derived from a woman between 45 and 65 years old with acute or convalescent COVID-19. Sequencing was done on a sample of peripheral blood. The V and J genes are TRBV27 and TRBJ1-4; 9 bases match TRBD1. This chain's CDR3 is CASRELGTGGSGEKLFF. CDR3 nucleotide sequence: TGTGCCAGCAGGGAACTTGGAACAGGGGGCTCAGGGGAAAAACTGTTTTTT.